A selection of T cell receptor beta chains follows, all from one sample in a study of human T cells and chemical hapten exposure. TCRdb redid the calling of the RACE reads with MiXCR, one entry per CDR3 protein. Of tens of thousands of distinct CDR3 sequences in the sample, roughly 12% are singletons; the top ten hold more than 1.5%. Sequencing used whole blood, obtained in connection with sensitization to the hapten diphenylcyclopropenone (DPC). These receptors were collected from a woman aged 40 to 49 with alopecia areata. Some clones in this sample may be carry-over from other donors' samples. Both conserved end residues are part of each CDR3. Fields, in order: clone size, J gene, V gene, D gene, CDR3 protein, CDR3 DNA. The D gene is left open where the match is weak. Clone size, where shown, is once, few, many, or a class for clones that have expanded.

. | TRBJ2-3 | TRBV6-1 | . | CASSEGGTDTQYF | TGTGCCAGCAGTGAAGGAGGCACAGATACGCAGTATTTT
. | TRBJ2-1 | TRBV7-9 | . | CASSLRPLTLGDNEQFF | TGTGCCAGCAGCTTAAGGCCCTTGACATTGGGGGACAATGAGCAGTTCTTC
few | TRBJ2-1 | TRBV3-1 | . | CASSQVSVNEQFF | TGTGCCAGCAGCCAAGTATCGGTCAATGAGCAGTTCTTC
many | TRBJ2-3 | TRBV7-2 | TRBD2 | CASSPGGGRPTDTQYF | TGTGCCAGCAGCCCCGGGGGCGGGAGGCCCACAGATACGCAGTATTTT
few | TRBJ1-2 | TRBV2 | TRBD1 | CASNPTGDGYTF | TGTGCCAGCAATCCGACAGGGGATGGCTACACCTTC
. | TRBJ2-3 | TRBV21-1 | . | CASSQGGHPTSGRGLGDTQYF | TGTGCCAGCAGCCAAGGAGGGCACCCCACTAGCGGGAGAGGATTAGGAGATACGCAGTATTTT
few | TRBJ1-4 | TRBV12-3/TRBV12-4 | . | CASSPGQPFELFF | TGTGCCAGCAGCCCCGGACAGCCCTTTGAACTGTTTTTT
few | TRBJ1-6 | TRBV10-3 | TRBD1 | CAIGQGDSPLHF | TGTGCCATCGGACAGGGAGATTCACCCCTCCACTTT
few | TRBJ1-2 | TRBV5-1 | . | CASSLEGFGRGTNGYTF | TGCGCCAGCAGCTTGGAGGGTTTCGGGCGAGGAACGAATGGCTACACCTTC
many | TRBJ2-1 | TRBV15 | . | CATSRDFINEQFF | TGTGCCACCAGCAGAGATTTTATCAATGAGCAGTTCTTC
many | TRBJ2-3 | TRBV5-4 | TRBD2 | CASSFRGRVGTDTQYF | TGTGCCAGCAGCTTCCGCGGGAGGGTCGGGACAGATACGCAGTATTTT
many | TRBJ2-7 | TRBV19 | TRBD2 | CASSILAGPSYEQYF | TGTGCCAGTAGTATACTAGCGGGGCCCTCCTACGAGCAGTACTTC
many | TRBJ1-1 | TRBV28 | . | CASKAASGGRTEAFF | TGTGCCAGCAAGGCCGCTTCGGGGGGGCGGACTGAAGCTTTCTTT
. | TRBJ2-5 | TRBV18 | TRBD1 | CASSPGTGSRETQYF | TGTGCCAGCTCACCCGGGACAGGGAGTCGAGAGACCCAGTACTTC
many | TRBJ2-7 | TRBV11-1 | . | CASSLAVAEGYEQYF | TGTGCCAGCAGCTTAGCGGTAGCGGAGGGCTACGAGCAGTACTTC